Described below is a single T cell receptor beta chain sequence and its context. The antigen is undetermined. TCRdb re-called the reads with MiXCR, one entry per CDR3 protein. Here the sample spans 80,000 or so distinct CDR3 sequences, around 40% being singletons. This sample stems from a study of T cell repertoires in cytomegalovirus infection. Study overall: Indicated by public TCR beta signatures were CMV infection and matching HLA type. General study findings and limits: Totalled public TCR beta family frequency picked out people who carried CMV plus the relevant HLA.

V shed 4 bases, J shed 7 bases, and the junction held 7 bases outside the gene matches. The CDR3 loop spans 16 amino acids. CDR1 is SGHNT and CDR2 is YENEEA in the germline V gene. V and J are TRBV11-3 and TRBJ2-2, with 12 bases matching TRBD1. The sample consisted of CD8+ T cells from cultured PBMCs, taken from culture after CMV antigen stimulation. This TCR came from a human donor in good health (CMV status not recorded). Some clones in this sample may be carry-over from other donors' samples. The CDR3 region has the DNA TGTGCCAGCAGCTCCCCGGGACAGGGGGCGAGCGGGGAGCTGTTTTTT. Protein: CASSSPGQGASGELFF.